Listed here are 17 T cell receptor beta chains from one sample, sequenced in a study of blood T cell repertoires in COVID-19. Sequencing was performed with immunoSEQ multiplex PCR; in TCRdb, only in-frame clones are kept and a portion is missing. The sample has a few hundred thousand clones; around 89% are singletons. The sequenced sample was peripheral blood. The receptors were gathered from a woman in her thirties with COVID-19, enrolled during active disease.

The chain links TRBV2 to TRBJ2-7; D is ambiguous. Between the trimmed V and J ends, which lost 3 bases and 2 bases, there was a span of 11 bases. The germline CDR1 and CDR2 sequences are SNHLY and FYNNEI. The CDR3 is made up of 14 amino acids. CDR3 sequence reads: CASSDRLAPYEQYF. The CDR3 DNA is TGTGCCAGCAGTGATCGGTTAGCCCCCTACGAGCAGTACTTC.

The genes are TRBV5-4 and TRBJ1-1; 8 positions match TRBD1. The junction had 3 bases not matched to a gene; V was cut back by 4 bases and J by 1 base. The germline CDR1 and CDR2 sequences are SGHNT and YYREEE (reference sequence). There are 14 residues in the CDR3. The CDR3 reads CASSTTGANTEAFF. CDR3 coding DNA: TGTGCCAGCAGCACGACAGGGGCGAACACTGAAGCTTTCTTT.

V is TRBV6-5 and J is TRBJ1-2; 7 bases agree with TRBD1. J lost 7 bases, V lost 6 bases, and 8 bases had no gene match. The germline V gene encodes CDR1 MNHEY and CDR2 SVGAGI. The CDR3 has 13 amino acids. CDR3 DNA sequence: TGTGCCAGCAGCCGCGGACAGGTATCTGGCTACACCTTC. Amino acids: CASSRGQVSGYTF.

The genes are TRBV19 and TRBJ2-1; 11 positions match TRBD2. Germline CDR1 and CDR2: LNHDA and SQIVND (reference sequence). V shed 6 bases and J 7 bases; nucleotides not matched to a gene: 5. This CDR3 region has 14 residues. The DNA for the CDR3 is TGTGCCAGTAGACTAGCGGGAGTTGGTAATGAGCAGTTCTTC. It yields the protein CASRLAGVGNEQFF.

This clone has only one observation. The chain links TRBV10-3 to TRBJ1-2, with D unresolved. CDR1 ENHRY and CDR2 SYGVKD come from the germline V gene. The CDR3 loop spans 12 amino acids. Trimming took off 4 bases at V and 8 bases at J, with 11 bases between the two ends. CDR3 region: CAISVGSTGYTF. The CDR3 DNA reads as TGTGCCATCAGTGTGGGCAGTACAGGCTACACCTTC.

In its sample, this clone was seen many times. The rearrangement uses TRBV7-8 and TRBJ1-1, with TRBD1 identical over 8 bases. CDR1 SGHVS and CDR2 FQNEAQ come from the germline V gene. V gave up 6 bases and J gave up 1 base; unmatched junction bases: 4. CDR3 length: 14 residues. The CDR3 coding sequence is TGTGCCAGCAGAAAGGACAGGGCGAACACTGAAGCTTTCTTT. It yields the protein CASRKDRANTEAFF.

V gene TRBV10-2 combines with J gene TRBJ1-5; perhaps TRBD1 as D (5 bases). Trimming pared 0 bases from V and 7 bases from J, leaving 10 bases between. The CDR3 spans 14 residues. CDR1 and CDR2 (germline): WSHSY, SAAADI. CDR3 DNA sequence: TGCGCCAGCAGTGAGTCGGACATTCAACAGCCCCAGCATTTT. It yields the protein CASSESDIQQPQHF.

This clone was recorded many times. The genes are TRBV15 and TRBJ2-5; tentatively, D is TRBD2 (6 bases). Trimming took 1 base from V and 1 from J, leaving 10 bases between them. The germline V gene has CDR1 LNHNV and CDR2 YYDKDF (reference sequence). This CDR3 comprises 15 residues. The CDR3 DNA follows: TGTGCCACCAGCAGAGTCGCCGGGGGCCAAGAGACCCAGTACTTC. Translation: CATSRVAGGQETQYF.

This CDR3 is CASSFLRGYEQYV. The CDR3 region has the DNA TGTGCCAGCAGTTTCCTCAGGGGTTACGAGCAGTACGTC. This chain joins TRBV6-2 or TRBV6-3 and TRBJ2-7, with D possibly being TRBD1 (6 bases). The CDR3 runs 13 residues. Germline V gene lookup returns CDR1 MNHEY and CDR2 SVGEGT. The germline V and J ends were trimmed by 4 bases and 4 bases, with 11 bases remaining between them.

In regard to this clone: Other DNA sequences in the sample encode the same CDR3. V gene TRBV13 combines with J gene TRBJ1-1; D ambiguous. Trimming cost V 5 bases and J 1 base, with 14 bases left between them. The CDR3 covers 15 residues. The germline gives CDR1 PRHDT, CDR2 FYEKMQ (reference sequence). The CDR3: CASSPRGGQNTEAFF. Here the CDR3 DNA reads TGTGCCAGCAGCCCGCGGGGAGGGCAGAACACTGAAGCTTTCTTT. Using reference TRBV13 and TRBJ1-1 for the parts outside the CDR3, the full variable domain is AAGVIQSPRHLIKEKRETATLKCYPIPRHDTVYWYQQGPGQDPQFLISFYEKMQSDKGSIPDRFSAQQFSDYHSELNMSSLELGDSALYFCASSPRGGQNTEAFFGQGTRLTVV.

Remarks on this clone: The same CDR3 arises from other DNA sequences in this sample as well. This chain uses TRBV30 with TRBJ2-1; 7 bases are a match to TRBD2. Per the germline V gene, CDR1 is GTSNPN and CDR2 is SVGIG (reference sequence). The CDR3 is 13 amino acids. The junction had 1 base not matched to a gene; V was cut back by 4 bases and J by 1 base. CDR3 in amino acids: CAWTSGSYNEQFF. The CDR3 DNA reads TGTGCCTGGACTAGCGGATCCTACAATGAGCAGTTCTTC. Drawing the rest from reference TRBV30 and TRBJ2-1, the complete variable domain is SQTIHQWPATLVQPVGSPLSLECTVEGTSNPNLYWYRQAAGRGLQLLFYSVGIGQISSEVPQNLSASRPQDRQFILSSKKLLLSDSGFYLCAWTSGSYNEQFFGPGTRLTVL.

The chain has TRBV7-2 and TRBJ1-5; weak D call: TRBD1 (5 bases). The V end was cut by 1 base, the J end by 3 bases, with 13 bases between. CDR1 SGHTA and CDR2 FQGNSA come from the germline V gene. The CDR3 runs 16 residues. The CDR3 region has the DNA TGTGCCAGCAGCTTAGGCGGCAGGGAGGCCAATCAGCCCCAGCATTTT. It is translated as CASSLGGREANQPQHF.

The gene calls are TRBV9 and TRBJ2-1; TRBD2 might be the D (6 bases). The CDR3 has 14 amino acids. V lost 0 bases and J 8 bases, leaving 12 bases between the germline ends. Germline-derived CDR1 and CDR2 are SGDLS and YYNGEE. Written as DNA, the CDR3 is TGTGCCAGCAGCGTAGAGGGCGGGGTCGATGAGCAGTTCTTC. Translated, it gives CASSVEGGVDEQFF.

This sequence joins TRBV6-4 and TRBJ1-1; 12 positions agree with TRBD1. This CDR3 comprises 17 residues. The V and J ends lost 6 bases and 5 bases, in that order; junction bases with no gene match: 13. Germline CDR1 reads MRHNA; CDR2 reads SNTAGT. CDR3 loop: CASSARGTGGAGTEAFF. CDR3 nucleotide sequence: TGTGCCAGCAGCGCCCGAGGGACAGGGGGCGCGGGGACTGAAGCTTTCTTT.

This clone was detected once. This chain connects TRBV2 to TRBJ2-7; TRBD2 aligns across 7 bases. The germline V gene encodes CDR1 SNHLY and CDR2 FYNNEI. V trimming: 3 bases; J trimming: 2 bases; junction bases outside the gene matches: 7. The CDR3 runs 15 residues. The DNA of the CDR3 is TGTGCCAGCAGTGATAAGGCTAGCGGAACCTACGAGCAGTACTTC. This sequence encodes CASSDKASGTYEQYF.

The chain combines TRBV7-8 with TRBJ2-5; possibly TRBD1 for D (5 bases). The CDR3 is made up of 14 amino acids. Germline V CDR1 and CDR2: SGHVS, FQNEAQ. The V and J ends lost 5 bases and 4 bases respectively, with 14 bases between them. The DNA for the CDR3 is TGTGCCAGCAGCCGATATGCTAGGGGAGAGACCCAGTACTTC. This translates into CASSRYARGETQYF.

The V and J genes are TRBV12-5 and TRBJ1-5; 8 bases are shared with TRBD1. V shed 1 base and J 0 bases; nucleotides not matched to a gene: 11. Germline CDR1 reads LGHNT; CDR2 reads FRNRAP. The CDR3 has 19 amino acids. The CDR3 spells CASGLGDRGGGYSNQPQHF. The DNA for the CDR3 is TGTGCTAGTGGTTTGGGCGACAGGGGAGGGGGGTATAGCAATCAGCCCCAGCATTTT.